The next 15 T cell receptor beta chains were all read from a single sample in a study of Ad26.COV2.S vaccination and SARS-CoV-2 variants. Produced via immunoSEQ multiplex PCR; TCRdb's table is partial and in-frame only. The sample gives about 410,000 clones, around nine tenths of which show up once; around 1.9% is in the top ten. Indicated treatment: roughly 18 received Ad26.COV2.S at low or high dose, single or two shots; five or six received placebo; per-sample allocation not given. The investigators took samples on day 63 after the first vaccine or placebo injection. The sample here was peripheral blood, taken in a trial of Ad26.COV2.S vaccine versus placebo. These receptors were obtained from a person aged 18 to 65 who received the Ad26.COV2.S COVID-19 vaccine or a placebo.

This CDR3 reads CASSPSGELGELFF. The CDR3 region has the DNA TGTGCCAGCAGCCCCTCTGGCGAACTGGGGGAGCTGTTTTTT. This chain connects TRBV13 to TRBJ2-2; D is unclear. This CDR3 is built from 14 residues. Germline V lookup: CDR1 PRHDT, CDR2 FYEKMQ (reference sequence). The ends were cut back, 5 bases at V and 8 bases at J, with 15 bases in the middle.

The chain uses TRBV6-2 or TRBV6-3 and TRBJ2-7; tentative D call: TRBD1 (6 bases). Germline values: CDR1 MNHEY, CDR2 SVGEGT. Trimming removed 6 bases at V and 1 base at J, with 16 bases between. This CDR3 is built from 15 residues. In DNA form, the CDR3 reads TGTGCCAGCAGGTACAGGGTAATGGGTTCCTACGAGCAGTACTTC. This codes for CASRYRVMGSYEQYF.

This rearrangement joins TRBV30 to TRBJ2-3, with 12 bases lining up with TRBD2. This CDR3 has 16 amino acids. V shed 2 bases and J 3 bases; nucleotides not matched to a gene: 6. Germline V gives CDR1 GTSNPN, CDR2 SVGIG (reference sequence). The CDR3 DNA follows: TGTGCCTGGAGTTACCGGACTAGCGGGATAACAGATACGCAGTATTTT. It translates to CAWSYRTSGITDTQYF.

This chain connects TRBV4-2 to TRBJ2-5; 7 bases align to TRBD2. Germline trimming cut 0 bases from V and 1 base from J; bases unmatched to any gene: 5. In germline, CDR1 is LGHNA, CDR2 YNFKEQ. The length of the CDR3 is 16 residues. DNA of the CDR3: TGTGCCAGCAGCCAAGAGAGGACTAGGTTCCAAGAGACCCAGTACTTC. This encodes CASSQERTRFQETQYF.

The rearrangement links TRBV6-6 to TRBJ1-4; a weak D match, TRBD1 (6 bases). V shed 2 bases and J shed 4 bases, with 14 bases lying between them. This CDR3 has 16 amino acids. Germline V lookup: CDR1 MNHNY, CDR2 SVGAGI (reference sequence). The CDR3 nucleotides are TGTGCCAGCAGTTACCGAACGCAGGGGATTAATGAAAAACTGTTTTTT. As protein: CASSYRTQGINEKLFF.

The chain uses TRBV18 and TRBJ2-7, with 12 bases lining up with TRBD1. The CDR3 extends over 15 amino acids. The ends lost 8 bases at V and 2 bases at J; junction bases unmatched: 7. From germline, CDR1 is KGHSH and CDR2 LQKENI. CDR3 loop: CASTLGQGATYEQYF. The DNA of the CDR3 is TGTGCCAGCACCCTGGGACAGGGGGCGACCTACGAGCAGTACTTC.

This clone was detected only once. The chain is built from TRBV12-3 or TRBV12-4 and TRBJ2-1; D uncertain. This CDR3 spans 11 amino acids. The V end was cut by 5 bases, the J end by 7 bases, with 6 bases between. The CDR3 sequence is CASSDRNEQFF. In DNA form, the CDR3 reads TGTGCCAGCAGTGATCGAAATGAGCAGTTCTTC.

This clone was detected only a few times. The V gene is TRBV14, the J gene TRBJ1-6; perhaps TRBD1 as D (6 bases). Trimming stripped 4 bases from V and 6 bases from J, with 10 bases between. The germline V gene encodes CDR1 SGHDN and CDR2 FVKESK. The CDR3 is made up of 14 amino acids. The CDR3 sequence: CASSPQGFNSPLHF. CDR3 nucleotide sequence: TGTGCCAGCAGCCCGCAGGGGTTTAATTCACCCCTCCACTTT.

The genes are TRBV2 and TRBJ1-1; a weak D match, TRBD1 (5 bases). CDR3 size: 11 residues. Germline CDR1 reads SNHLY; CDR2 reads FYNNEI. V lost 2 bases and J 10 bases, leaving 8 bases between the germline ends. For the CDR3, the DNA is TGTGCCAGCAGTGAATGGGGGACAGCTTTCTTT. Amino acids: CASSEWGTAFF.

V usage is TRBV5-1 and J usage is TRBJ1-5, with D tentatively TRBD1 (5 bases). Per the germline V gene, CDR1 is SGHRS and CDR2 is YFSETQ. Trimming stripped 5 bases from V and 5 bases from J, with 14 bases between. The CDR3 contains 14 residues. For the CDR3, the DNA is TGCGCCAGCAGTCCCGGGACCAACGATCAGCCCCAGCATTTT. Its translation is CASSPGTNDQPQHF.

The count of this clone is one. The chain recombines TRBV5-1 with TRBJ1-4; 7 bases are a match to TRBD1. V dropped 5 bases and J dropped 7; count of bases not matched to a gene: 8. Germline V gene data show CDR1 as SGHRS and CDR2 as YFSETQ. This CDR3 has 14 residues. The CDR3 sequence: CASSRQGGVEKLFF. The DNA of the CDR3 is TGCGCCAGCAGTCGTCAGGGGGGCGTTGAAAAACTGTTTTTT.

J is TRBJ2-7 and V is TRBV28; either TRBD1 or TRBD2 may supply D (7 bases each). Germline V gene data show CDR1 as MDHEN and CDR2 as SYDVKM. CDR3 length: 14 amino acids. The ends were cut back, 5 bases at V and 6 bases at J, with 17 bases in the middle. The CDR3 sequence is CASSPAGQRGEQYF. CDR3 DNA sequence: TGTGCCAGCAGTCCAGCGGGACAGAGGGGCGAGCAGTACTTC.

This clone was recorded only once. V and J are TRBV30 and TRBJ1-1; D remains ambiguous. V lost 0 bases to trimming and J lost 4 bases, with 9 bases between them. The germline CDR1 and CDR2 sequences are GTSNPN and SVGIG (reference sequence). This CDR3 contains 13 residues. CDR3 in amino acids: CAWSVQVGTEAFF. CDR3 DNA: TGTGCCTGGAGTGTACAAGTGGGCACTGAAGCTTTCTTT.

J is TRBJ2-6 and V is TRBV18, with D perhaps matching TRBD1 (5 bases). Germline values: CDR1 KGHSH, CDR2 LQKENI. CDR3 length: 15 residues. Trimming removed 0 bases from V and 3 bases from J, with 6 bases in between. The CDR3 nucleotides are TGTGCCAGCTCACCACCAGGGGTTGGGGCCAACGTCCTGACTTTC. Residues: CASSPPGVGANVLTF.

This chain connects TRBV4-3 to TRBJ2-3; the D is unclear. With 2 bases removed from V and 0 bases from J, the gap between germline ends came to 6 bases. The CDR3 contains 14 residues. Germline CDR1 LGHNA, CDR2 YSLEER. The CDR3 DNA follows: TGCGCCAGCAGCCAAACAAGAAGCACAGATACGCAGTATTTT. This codes for CASSQTRSTDTQYF.